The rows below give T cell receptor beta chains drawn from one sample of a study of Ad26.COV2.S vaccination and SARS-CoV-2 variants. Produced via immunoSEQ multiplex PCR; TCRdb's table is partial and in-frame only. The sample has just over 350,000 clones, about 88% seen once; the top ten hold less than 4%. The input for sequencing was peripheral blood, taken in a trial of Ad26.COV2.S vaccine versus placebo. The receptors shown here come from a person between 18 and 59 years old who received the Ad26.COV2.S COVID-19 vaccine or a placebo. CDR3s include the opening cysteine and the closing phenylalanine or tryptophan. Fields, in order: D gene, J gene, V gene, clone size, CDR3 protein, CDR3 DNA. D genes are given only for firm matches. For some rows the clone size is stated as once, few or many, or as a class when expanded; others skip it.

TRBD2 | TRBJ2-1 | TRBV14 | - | CASSQGFREGFFF | TGTGCCAGCAGCCAGGGTTTTCGGGAGGGATTTTTCTTC
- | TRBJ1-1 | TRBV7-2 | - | CASSLARGKPSNTEAFF | TGTGCCAGCAGCTTAGCGAGAGGGAAACCATCGAACACTGAAGCTTTCTTT
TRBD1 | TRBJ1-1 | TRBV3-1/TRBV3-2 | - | CASSQDLGWTGLNTEAFF | TGTGCCAGCAGCCAAGATTTGGGATGGACAGGACTGAACACTGAAGCTTTCTTT
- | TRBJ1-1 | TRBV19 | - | CASSIWEDETEAFF | TGTGCCAGTAGTATCTGGGAGGACGAGACTGAAGCTTTCTTT
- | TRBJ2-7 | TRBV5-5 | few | CASSLQSSYEQYF | TGTGCCAGCAGCCTACAGAGTTCCTACGAGCAGTACTTC
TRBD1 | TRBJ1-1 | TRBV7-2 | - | CAYGGGQGNTEAFF | TGTGCCTATGGGGGGGGACAGGGGAACACTGAAGCTTTCTTT
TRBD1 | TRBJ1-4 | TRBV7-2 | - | CASSWTGRLSWEKLFF | TGTGCCAGCAGCTGGACAGGGCGCCTTTCCTGGGAAAAACTGTTTTTT
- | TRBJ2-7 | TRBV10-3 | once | CATRGSREQYF | TGTGCCACAAGGGGATCCCGTGAGCAGTACTTC
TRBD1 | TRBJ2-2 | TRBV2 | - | CASSVAGGPGELFF | TGTGCCAGCAGTGTGGCAGGGGGCCCCGGGGAGCTGTTTTTT
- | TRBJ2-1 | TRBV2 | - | CASKVGGSSYNEQFF | TGTGCCAGCAAGGTTGGGGGCAGCTCCTACAATGAGCAGTTCTTC
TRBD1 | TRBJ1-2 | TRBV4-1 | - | CASSQADRVGGYTF | TGCGCCAGCAGCCAAGCGGACAGGGTAGGTGGCTACACCTTC
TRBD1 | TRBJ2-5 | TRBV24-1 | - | CATSDRDRVGSQETQYF | TGTGCCACCAGTGACCGGGACAGGGTGGGTAGCCAAGAGACCCAGTACTTC
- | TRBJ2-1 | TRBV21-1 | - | CASSPGTSGSGAYNEQFF | TGTGCCAGCAGCCCCGGGACTAGCGGGAGCGGGGCCTACAATGAGCAGTTCTTC
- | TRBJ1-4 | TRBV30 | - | CAWSDTGIEKLFF | TGTGCCTGGAGTGACACCGGGATCGAAAAACTGTTTTTT
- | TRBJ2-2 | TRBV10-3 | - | CAISETVNTGELFF | TGTGCCATCTCCGAGACGGTAAACACCGGGGAGCTGTTTTTT
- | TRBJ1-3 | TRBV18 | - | CASSPGQPTSGNTIYF | TGTGCCAGCTCACCTGGACAGCCGACCTCTGGAAACACCATATATTTT
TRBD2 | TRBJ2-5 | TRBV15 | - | CATSRDLRGGQETQYF | TGTGCCACCAGCAGAGATCTCCGGGGGGGCCAAGAGACCCAGTACTTC
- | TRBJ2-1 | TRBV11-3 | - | CASSPGGQSYNEQFF | TGTGCCAGCAGCCCCGGCGGGCAGTCCTACAATGAGCAGTTCTTC
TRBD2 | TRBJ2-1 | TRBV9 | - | CASSVCDSGNCEQFF | TGTGCCAGCAGCGTGTGTGATAGCGGGAACTGTGAGCAGTTCTTC
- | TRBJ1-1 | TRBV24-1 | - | CATSDLMNTEAFF | TGTGCCACCAGTGATTTGATGAACACTGAAGCTTTCTTT
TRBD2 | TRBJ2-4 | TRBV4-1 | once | CASSQDPVPAGSKNIQYF | TGCGCCAGCAGCCAAGATCCCGTCCCAGCGGGGTCCAAAAACATTCAGTACTTC
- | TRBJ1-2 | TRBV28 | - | CASSLSPVNYGYTF | TGTGCCAGCAGTTTATCTCCGGTTAACTATGGCTACACCTTC
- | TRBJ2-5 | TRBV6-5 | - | CASVRGRQETQYF | TGTGCCAGCGTAAGGGGCAGGCAAGAGACCCAGTACTTC
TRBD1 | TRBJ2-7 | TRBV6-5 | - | CASSYSKASPGGEQYF | TGTGCCAGCAGTTACTCGAAAGCCAGCCCAGGGGGCGAGCAGTACTTC
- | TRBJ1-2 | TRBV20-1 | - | CSTGGDYGYTF | TGCAGTACTGGAGGGGACTATGGCTACACCTTC
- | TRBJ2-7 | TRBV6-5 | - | CASSYAAGGEQYF | TGTGCCAGCAGTTACGCCGCAGGAGGCGAGCAGTACTTC
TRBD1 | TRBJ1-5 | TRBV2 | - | CASSADRVSGNQPQHF | TGTGCCAGCAGTGCGGACAGGGTGTCGGGCAATCAGCCCCAGCATTTT
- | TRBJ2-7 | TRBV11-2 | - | CASSLVLGFYEQYF | TGTGCCAGCAGCTTAGTCCTGGGTTTCTACGAGCAGTACTTC
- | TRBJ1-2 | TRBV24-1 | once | CATSGTEAAPNYGYTF | TGTGCCACCAGTGGAACTGAAGCCGCTCCTAACTATGGCTACACCTTC
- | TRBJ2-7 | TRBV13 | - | CASSLWNRDSYEQYF | TGTGCCAGCAGTCTTTGGAACAGGGACTCCTACGAGCAGTACTTC
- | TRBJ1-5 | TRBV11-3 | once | CASSLDQFRTPNQPQHF | TGTGCCAGCAGCTTAGATCAATTCCGGACGCCCAATCAGCCCCAGCATTTT
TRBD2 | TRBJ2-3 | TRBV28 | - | CASILSGGPVDTQYF | TGTGCCAGCATTCTTAGCGGGGGGCCGGTAGATACGCAGTATTTT
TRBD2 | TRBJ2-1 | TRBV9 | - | CASSVQGRGTSGTNEQFF | TGTGCCAGCAGCGTCCAGGGGCGCGGGACTAGCGGGACCAATGAGCAGTTCTTC
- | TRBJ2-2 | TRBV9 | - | CASSPAGTFAGELFF | TGTGCCAGCAGCCCCGCCGGGACTTTCGCCGGGGAGCTGTTTTTT
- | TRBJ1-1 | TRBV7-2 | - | CASSLVNLPFEAFF | TGTGCCAGCAGCTTAGTTAATCTTCCTTTTGAAGCTTTCTTT
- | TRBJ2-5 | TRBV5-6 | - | CASSSPGAQETQYF | TGTGCCAGCAGCTCACCGGGGGCCCAAGAGACCCAGTACTTC
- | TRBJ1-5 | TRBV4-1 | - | CASSQDRGPGGNQPQHF | TGCGCCAGCAGCCAAGATAGGGGTCCCGGCGGCAATCAGCCCCAGCATTTT
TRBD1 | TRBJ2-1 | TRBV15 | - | CATSKGQGMGHEQFF | TGTGCCACCAGCAAAGGACAGGGGATGGGTCATGAGCAGTTCTTC
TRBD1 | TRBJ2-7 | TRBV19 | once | CASSIRGQGTYEQYF | TGTGCCAGTAGTATTCGGGGACAGGGGACCTACGAGCAGTACTTC
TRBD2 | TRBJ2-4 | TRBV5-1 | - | CASSIVPLAGGGDIQYF | TGCGCCAGCAGCATCGTCCCGCTAGCGGGGGGCGGGGACATTCAGTACTTC
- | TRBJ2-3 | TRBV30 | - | CAWSRGPDGDTQYF | TGTGCCTGGAGTCGGGGGCCTGATGGAGATACGCAGTATTTT
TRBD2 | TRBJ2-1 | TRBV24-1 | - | CATSDPGGGSYNEQFF | TGTGCCACCAGTGACCCCGGCGGGGGATCCTACAATGAGCAGTTCTTC
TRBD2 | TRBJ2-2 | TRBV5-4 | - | CASSLGGRASGNTGELFF | TGTGCCAGCAGCTTGGGAGGGCGGGCTAGCGGAAACACCGGGGAGCTGTTTTTT
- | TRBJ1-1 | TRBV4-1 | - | CASTTGDTEAFF | TGCGCCAGCACCACAGGAGACACTGAAGCTTTCTTT
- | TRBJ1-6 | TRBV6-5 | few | CASSYSQTGSNSPLHF | TGTGCCAGCAGTTATTCCCAGACAGGATCGAATTCACCCCTCCACTTT
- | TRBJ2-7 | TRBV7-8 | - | CASSLAGATYEQYF | TGTGCCAGCAGCTTAGCCGGGGCGACCTACGAGCAGTACTTC
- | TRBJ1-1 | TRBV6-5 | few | CASSYSSGRVNTEAFF | TGTGCCAGCAGTTACTCGAGTGGGCGAGTGAACACTGAAGCTTTCTTT
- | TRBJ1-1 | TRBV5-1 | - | CASSLDQGNTEAFF | TGCGCCAGCAGCTTGGACCAGGGTAACACTGAAGCTTTCTTT
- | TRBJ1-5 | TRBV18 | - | CASSQDNSNQPQHF | TGTGCCAGCTCACAGGACAATAGCAATCAGCCCCAGCATTTT
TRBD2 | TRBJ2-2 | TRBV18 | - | CASSPGTSGSGTGELFF | TGTGCCAGCTCCCCAGGGACTAGCGGGAGTGGCACCGGGGAGCTGTTTTTT
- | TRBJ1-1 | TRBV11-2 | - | CASTYWGTSSTEAFF | TGTGCCAGCACCTACTGGGGGACATCGTCCACTGAAGCTTTCTTT
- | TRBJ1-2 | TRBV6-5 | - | CASWGQGYGYTF | TGTGCCAGTTGGGGTCAGGGCTATGGCTACACCTTC
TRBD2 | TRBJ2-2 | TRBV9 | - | CASSAGLAGAIGELFF | TGTGCCAGCAGCGCGGGACTAGCGGGAGCCATCGGGGAGCTGTTTTTT
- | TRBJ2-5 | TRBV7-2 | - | CASSLVVGAQRETQYF | TGTGCCAGCAGCTTAGTCGTGGGGGCGCAGAGAGAGACCCAGTACTTC
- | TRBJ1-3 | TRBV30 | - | CAWSAFGFSKGDTIYF | TGTGCCTGGAGTGCTTTCGGATTTTCTAAGGGGGACACCATATATTTT